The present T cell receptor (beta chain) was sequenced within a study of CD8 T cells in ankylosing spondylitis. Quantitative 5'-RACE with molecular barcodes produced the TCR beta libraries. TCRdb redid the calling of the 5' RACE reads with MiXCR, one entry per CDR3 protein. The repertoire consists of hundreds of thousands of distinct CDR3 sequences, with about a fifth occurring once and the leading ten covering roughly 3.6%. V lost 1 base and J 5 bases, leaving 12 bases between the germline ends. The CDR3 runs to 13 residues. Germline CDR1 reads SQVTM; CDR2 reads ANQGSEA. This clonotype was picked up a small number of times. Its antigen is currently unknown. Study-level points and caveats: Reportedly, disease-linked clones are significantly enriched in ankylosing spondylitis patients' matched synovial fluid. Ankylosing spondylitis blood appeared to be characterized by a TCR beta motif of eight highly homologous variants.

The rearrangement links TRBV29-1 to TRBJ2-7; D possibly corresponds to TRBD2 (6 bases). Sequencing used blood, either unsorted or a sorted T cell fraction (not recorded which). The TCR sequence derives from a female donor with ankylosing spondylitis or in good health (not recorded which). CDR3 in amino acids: CSVEAGLRDEQYF. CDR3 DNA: TGCAGCGTTGAAGCGGGACTTAGGGACGAGCAGTACTTC.